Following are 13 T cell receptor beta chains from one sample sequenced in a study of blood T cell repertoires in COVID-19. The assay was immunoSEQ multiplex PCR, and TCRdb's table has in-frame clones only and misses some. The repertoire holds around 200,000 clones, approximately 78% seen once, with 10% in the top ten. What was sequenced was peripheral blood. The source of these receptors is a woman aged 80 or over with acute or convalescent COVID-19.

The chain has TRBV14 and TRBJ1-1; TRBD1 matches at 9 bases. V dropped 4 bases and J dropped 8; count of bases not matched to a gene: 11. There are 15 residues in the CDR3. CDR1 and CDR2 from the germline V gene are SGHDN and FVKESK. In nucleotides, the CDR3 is TGTGCCAGCAGCCTTTCGGGACAGGGCGAAATAGAAGCTTTCTTT. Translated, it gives CASSLSGQGEIEAFF.

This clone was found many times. CDR3 loop: CASTPGHLSYEQYF. In DNA form, the CDR3 reads TGTGCCAGCACCCCGGGACACCTCTCCTACGAGCAGTACTTC. V usage is TRBV27 and J usage is TRBJ2-7, with D possibly TRBD1 on 6 matching bases. The CDR3 is 14 residues long. Germline V gives CDR1 MNHEY, CDR2 SMNVEV (reference sequence). V lost 7 bases, J lost 0 bases, and 13 bases lay in between.

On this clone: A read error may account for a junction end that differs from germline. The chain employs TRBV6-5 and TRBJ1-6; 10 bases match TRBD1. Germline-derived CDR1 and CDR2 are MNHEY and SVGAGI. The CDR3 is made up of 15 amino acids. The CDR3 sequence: CASSPDRGTLSSLHF. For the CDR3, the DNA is TGTGCCAGCAGTCCGGACAGGGGGACCCTTTCATCCCTCCACTTT.

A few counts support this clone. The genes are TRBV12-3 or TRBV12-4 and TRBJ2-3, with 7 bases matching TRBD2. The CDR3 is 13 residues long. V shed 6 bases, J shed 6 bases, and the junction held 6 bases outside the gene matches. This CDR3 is CASRPLLADTQYF. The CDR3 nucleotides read TGTGCCAGCAGGCCTCTACTAGCGGATACGCAGTATTTT.

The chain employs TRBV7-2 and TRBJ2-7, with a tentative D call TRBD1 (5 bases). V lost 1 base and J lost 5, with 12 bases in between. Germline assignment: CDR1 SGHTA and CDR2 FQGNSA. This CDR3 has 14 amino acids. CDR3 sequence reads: CASSLDPGPNEQYF. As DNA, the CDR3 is TGTGCCAGCAGCTTAGATCCAGGGCCGAACGAGCAGTACTTC.

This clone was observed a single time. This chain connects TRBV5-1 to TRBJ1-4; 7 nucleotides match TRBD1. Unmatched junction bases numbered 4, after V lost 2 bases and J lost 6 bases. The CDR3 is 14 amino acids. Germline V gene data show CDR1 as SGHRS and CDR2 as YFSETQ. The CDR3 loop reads CASSFDRAYEKLFF. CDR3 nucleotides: TGCGCCAGCAGCTTTGACAGGGCATATGAAAAACTGTTTTTT. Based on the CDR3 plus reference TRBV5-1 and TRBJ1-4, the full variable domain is KAGVTQTPRYLIKTRGQQVTLSCSPISGHRSVSWYQQTPGQGLQFLFEYFSETQRNKGNFPGRFSGRQFSNSRSEMNVSTLELGDSALYLCASSFDRAYEKLFFGSGTQLSVL.

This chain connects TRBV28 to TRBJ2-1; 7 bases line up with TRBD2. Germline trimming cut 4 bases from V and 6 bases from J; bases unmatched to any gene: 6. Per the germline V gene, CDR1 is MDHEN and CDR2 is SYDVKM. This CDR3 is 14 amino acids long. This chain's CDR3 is CASSWDYATNEQFF. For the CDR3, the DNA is TGTGCCAGCAGTTGGGACTATGCTACCAATGAGCAGTTCTTC.

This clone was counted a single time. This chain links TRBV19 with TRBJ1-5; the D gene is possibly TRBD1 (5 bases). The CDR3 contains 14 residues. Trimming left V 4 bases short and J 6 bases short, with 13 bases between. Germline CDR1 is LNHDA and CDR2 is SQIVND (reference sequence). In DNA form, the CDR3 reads TGTGCCAGTAGTACCCTCGGGGGAGGTCAGCCCCAGCATTTT. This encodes CASSTLGGGQPQHF.

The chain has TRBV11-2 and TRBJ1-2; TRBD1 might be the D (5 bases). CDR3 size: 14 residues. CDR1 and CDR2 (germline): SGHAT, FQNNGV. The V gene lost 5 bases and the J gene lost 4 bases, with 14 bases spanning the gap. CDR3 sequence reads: CASSPAQGGYGYTF. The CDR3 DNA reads TGTGCCAGCAGCCCCGCCCAGGGTGGCTATGGCTACACCTTC.

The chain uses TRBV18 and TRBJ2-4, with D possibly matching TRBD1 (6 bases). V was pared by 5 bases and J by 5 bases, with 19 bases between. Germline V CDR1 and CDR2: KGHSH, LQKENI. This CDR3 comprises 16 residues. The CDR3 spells CASSARDTAPQNIQYF. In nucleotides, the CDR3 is TGTGCCAGCTCAGCCAGGGACACCGCCCCCCAAAACATTCAGTACTTC.

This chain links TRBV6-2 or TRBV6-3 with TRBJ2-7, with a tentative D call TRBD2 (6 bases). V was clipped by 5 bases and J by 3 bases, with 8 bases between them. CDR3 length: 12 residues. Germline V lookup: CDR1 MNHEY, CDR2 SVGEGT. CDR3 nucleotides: TGTGCCAGCAGTACGGGAGTCTACGAGCAGTACTTC. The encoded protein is CASSTGVYEQYF.

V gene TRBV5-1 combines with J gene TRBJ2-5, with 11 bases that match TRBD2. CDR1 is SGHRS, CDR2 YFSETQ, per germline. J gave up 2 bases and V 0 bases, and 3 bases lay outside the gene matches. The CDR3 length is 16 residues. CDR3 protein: CASSLGLAGPQETQYF. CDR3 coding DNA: TGCGCCAGCAGCTTGGGACTAGCGGGACCACAAGAGACCCAGTACTTC.

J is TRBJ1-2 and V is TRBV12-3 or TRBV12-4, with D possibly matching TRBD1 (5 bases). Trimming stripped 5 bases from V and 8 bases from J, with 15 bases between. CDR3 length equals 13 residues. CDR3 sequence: CASSPAGGEGYTF. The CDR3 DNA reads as TGTGCCAGCAGTCCGGCGGGGGGGGAGGGCTACACCTTC.